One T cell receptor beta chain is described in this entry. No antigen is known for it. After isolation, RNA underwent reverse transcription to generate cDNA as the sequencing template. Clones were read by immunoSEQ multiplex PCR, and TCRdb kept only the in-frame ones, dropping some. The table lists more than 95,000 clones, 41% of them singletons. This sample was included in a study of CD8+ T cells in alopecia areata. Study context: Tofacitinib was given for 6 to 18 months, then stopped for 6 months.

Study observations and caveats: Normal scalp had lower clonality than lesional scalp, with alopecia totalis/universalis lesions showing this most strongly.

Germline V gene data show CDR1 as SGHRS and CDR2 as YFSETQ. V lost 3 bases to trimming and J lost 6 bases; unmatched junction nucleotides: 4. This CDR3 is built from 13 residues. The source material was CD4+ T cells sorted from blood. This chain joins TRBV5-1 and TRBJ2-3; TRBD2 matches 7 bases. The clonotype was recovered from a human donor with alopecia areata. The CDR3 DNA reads TGCGCCAGCAGCTGGACTAGTTCGGATACGCAGTATTTT. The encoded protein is CASSWTSSDTQYF.